Here is one TCR beta chain with its context. Per the original methods: Amplification with reference gene primers provided the estimates of nucleated cell counts. The protocol was immunoSEQ multiplex PCR, while the TCRdb copy is restricted to in-frame clones and leaves out a portion. That table supplies the V and J calls and clone size; D and trimming were determined from the DNA. This table has roughly 330,000 clones, approximately 90% appearing once. The data originate from a study of blood T cell repertoires in COVID-19. Across the study: Material from acute and convalescent COVID-19 was sourced from the United States, Italy and Spain. T cells, B-cell-depleted T cells, or PBMCs supplied cDNA or gDNA.

Followed over time, Seattle patients had been enrolled while infection was active. CDR1 is MDHEN, CDR2 SYDVKM, per germline. Trimming took off 5 bases at V and 8 bases at J, with 22 bases between the two ends. The length of the CDR3 is 16 residues. Material: peripheral blood. The receptor comes from a man in his thirties or forties with COVID-19, enrolled during active disease. V gene TRBV28 combines with J gene TRBJ2-4; D gene uncertain. The CDR3 bases are TGTGCCAGCAGTCCGCCGAGGCGTGTCACCGGAGACATTCAGTACTTC. Amino acids: CASSPPRRVTGDIQYF.